This T cell receptor (beta chain) was obtained from a study of early T cells in non-severe SARS-CoV-2 infection. As for the study in general: Unsorted whole-blood RNA was sequenced in bulk, leaving chains unpaired. Findings of the study overall: Matches to VDJdb favored anti-spike CD8 responses and missed private and CD4 specificities.

To note about this clonotype: Its antigen is currently unknown.

This CDR3 comprises 13 residues. In germline, CDR1 is LGHDT, CDR2 YNNKEL (reference sequence). The ends were cut back, 3 bases at V and 3 bases at J, with 8 bases in the middle. Attachment of unique molecular identifiers to individual cDNA molecules was performed. TCRdb passed the 5' RACE reads through MiXCR, listing each CDR3 protein once. The sample records 30,000 to 40,000 distinct CDR3 sequences, 3.5% to 5% being singletons. The TCR originated in an adult who was a healthcare worker with PCR-confirmed SARS-CoV-2 infection or an uninfected control (not recorded which). Sequenced sample: whole blood. The rearrangement links TRBV3-1 to TRBJ2-5, with D possibly matching TRBD2 (6 bases). The CDR3 region is CASSHIAEETQYF. CDR3 bases: TGTGCCAGCAGCCACATAGCGGAAGAGACCCAGTACTTC.